This T cell receptor beta chain originates from a study of identifying expanded T cells in peripheral blood. V was shortened by 7 bases and J by 4 bases, with 14 bases between the two germline ends. From germline, CDR1 is SQVTM and CDR2 ANQGSEA. The CDR3 is 12 residues long. Healthy donors had no documented immune events, such as infections, while sampled. Profiled with immunoSEQ multiplex PCR; TCRdb holds only in-frame clones, not every one. The sample lists 55,000 to 75,000 clones; more than 75% were seen once. This sequence was found in a person aged 18 to 75 in good health. The chain employs TRBV29-1 and TRBJ2-7; D is ambiguous. Sequencing was carried out using blood. CDR3 loop: CSAGGTRYEQYF. The CDR3 DNA follows: TGCAGCGCTGGCGGCACGAGGTACGAGCAGTACTTC.